This T cell receptor beta chain was sequenced for a study of molecular identifiers for immune sequencing clone quantification (dated by TCRdb to 2017 to 2018). Some background on the complete study: For a replicate experiment, RNA from about 21,000 or 97,000 naive CD8 T cells was divided into five aliquots, of which four were sequenced. This methods study used CD8 T cells to benchmark TCR RNA copy counting and molecular-identifier clustering-based TCR repertoire sequencing (MIDCIRS).

Libraries of naive CD8 T cells were built from anywhere between about 18,000 and 1,000,000 sorted cells, with 10%, 30% or 50% of the purified RNA used. Naive CD8 T cells, defined as CD8+CD4-CCR7+CD45RA+, were FACS-sorted into RLT Plus buffer on a BD FACSAria II. Ten to eleven TCR copies' worth of Jurkat RNA were spiked into roughly 19,000-1,000,000 naive CD8 T cell samples to test detection sensitivity. CD8 T cells were enriched using RosetteSep CD8+ T Cell Enrichment Cocktail and Ficoll-Paque, and the enriched cells then underwent ACK red cell lysis. The investigation overall reported the following: Modeling gave around 3 recovered TCR RNA copies per cell versus 8 to 10 by digital PCR, implying roughly 30% capture efficiency. A single cell's worth of spiked-in Jurkat TCR RNA was reported detectable even among 900,000 to 1,000,000 naive CD8 T cells. Naive libraries contained spiked-in Jurkat TCR RNA (10 copies' worth), which is not part of the donor repertoire. Identical TCR molecules sharing a barcode could cause highly expanded clone sizes to be underestimated. When barcode sub-clustering was not used, chimeric consensus sequences inflated TCR diversity, with chimeras reaching as high as 47%. In CMV-specific effector cells, clones with more than 20 RNA copies contained over 97% of molecules, whereas in naive cells such clones contained under 1% of molecules.

The CDR3, from cysteine to phenylalanine, totals 15 residues. Only CDR3 DNA remains: 45 bases, in frame from the first base. Trimming costs V 1 base and J 8 bases, and their ends lie 15 bases apart. The germline V gene supplies CDR1 LGHNA and CDR2 YNFKEQ. A word on this clonotype: Its cognate antigen has yet to be identified. No base-level quality is on record; no much larger clone is a single base apart.

Library construction relied on PCR. This sample was sequenced with an Illumina HiSeq 4000. Preparation of bulk TCR libraries followed a previously described approach, with the TCR primers listed in Table S5. The Qiagen AllPrep DNA/RNA kit was used to purify total RNA. Before analysis, reads from multiple sequencing runs of one library were combined. The paper's processing steps were these. Reads were retained only if an exact TCR constant sequence was present, and the retained reads were trimmed to 150 nt and grouped according to their 12-nt molecular barcodes. Reads inside each barcode group were sub-clustered using a 15% Levenshtein threshold, and a quality-weighted consensus sequence was constructed for each RNA molecule. Non-functional sequences were excluded, and lower-count sequences lying one edit away from another sequence were also excluded. Barcode sub-clusters with fewer than 20% of the maximum read count were removed, based on fitting two negative binomial distributions. The raw public reads went through TCRdb reprocessing: fastp at Q25, MiXCR clone calling, in-frame beta chains kept. Each CDR3 protein appears once, grouped with its most common genes and DNA. Clone size and V and J calls follow TCRdb, not the original study. Recorded for this sample are some 650,000 distinct CDR3 sequences; roughly 21% of them occurred a single time. The top ten hold 0.85% to 0.9% of the sample.

Recombination joined TRBV4-2 with TRBJ2-1; matching of 5 bases hints at TRBD1 as the D gene. Source material: naive CD8+ T cells from blood, with Jurkat cell RNA spiked in. This specimen's cell subset or site label, interpreted: FACS-sorted CD8+CD4-CCR7+CD45RA+ naive T cells. The clonotype originates from a human donor in good health. Some libraries in this study had Jurkat cell RNA spiked in. The CDR3 has the sequence CASSQAPGSGHEQFF. The DNA reads as follows: TGTGCCAGCAGCCAAGCGCCAGGGTCGGGTCATGAGCAGTTCTTC.